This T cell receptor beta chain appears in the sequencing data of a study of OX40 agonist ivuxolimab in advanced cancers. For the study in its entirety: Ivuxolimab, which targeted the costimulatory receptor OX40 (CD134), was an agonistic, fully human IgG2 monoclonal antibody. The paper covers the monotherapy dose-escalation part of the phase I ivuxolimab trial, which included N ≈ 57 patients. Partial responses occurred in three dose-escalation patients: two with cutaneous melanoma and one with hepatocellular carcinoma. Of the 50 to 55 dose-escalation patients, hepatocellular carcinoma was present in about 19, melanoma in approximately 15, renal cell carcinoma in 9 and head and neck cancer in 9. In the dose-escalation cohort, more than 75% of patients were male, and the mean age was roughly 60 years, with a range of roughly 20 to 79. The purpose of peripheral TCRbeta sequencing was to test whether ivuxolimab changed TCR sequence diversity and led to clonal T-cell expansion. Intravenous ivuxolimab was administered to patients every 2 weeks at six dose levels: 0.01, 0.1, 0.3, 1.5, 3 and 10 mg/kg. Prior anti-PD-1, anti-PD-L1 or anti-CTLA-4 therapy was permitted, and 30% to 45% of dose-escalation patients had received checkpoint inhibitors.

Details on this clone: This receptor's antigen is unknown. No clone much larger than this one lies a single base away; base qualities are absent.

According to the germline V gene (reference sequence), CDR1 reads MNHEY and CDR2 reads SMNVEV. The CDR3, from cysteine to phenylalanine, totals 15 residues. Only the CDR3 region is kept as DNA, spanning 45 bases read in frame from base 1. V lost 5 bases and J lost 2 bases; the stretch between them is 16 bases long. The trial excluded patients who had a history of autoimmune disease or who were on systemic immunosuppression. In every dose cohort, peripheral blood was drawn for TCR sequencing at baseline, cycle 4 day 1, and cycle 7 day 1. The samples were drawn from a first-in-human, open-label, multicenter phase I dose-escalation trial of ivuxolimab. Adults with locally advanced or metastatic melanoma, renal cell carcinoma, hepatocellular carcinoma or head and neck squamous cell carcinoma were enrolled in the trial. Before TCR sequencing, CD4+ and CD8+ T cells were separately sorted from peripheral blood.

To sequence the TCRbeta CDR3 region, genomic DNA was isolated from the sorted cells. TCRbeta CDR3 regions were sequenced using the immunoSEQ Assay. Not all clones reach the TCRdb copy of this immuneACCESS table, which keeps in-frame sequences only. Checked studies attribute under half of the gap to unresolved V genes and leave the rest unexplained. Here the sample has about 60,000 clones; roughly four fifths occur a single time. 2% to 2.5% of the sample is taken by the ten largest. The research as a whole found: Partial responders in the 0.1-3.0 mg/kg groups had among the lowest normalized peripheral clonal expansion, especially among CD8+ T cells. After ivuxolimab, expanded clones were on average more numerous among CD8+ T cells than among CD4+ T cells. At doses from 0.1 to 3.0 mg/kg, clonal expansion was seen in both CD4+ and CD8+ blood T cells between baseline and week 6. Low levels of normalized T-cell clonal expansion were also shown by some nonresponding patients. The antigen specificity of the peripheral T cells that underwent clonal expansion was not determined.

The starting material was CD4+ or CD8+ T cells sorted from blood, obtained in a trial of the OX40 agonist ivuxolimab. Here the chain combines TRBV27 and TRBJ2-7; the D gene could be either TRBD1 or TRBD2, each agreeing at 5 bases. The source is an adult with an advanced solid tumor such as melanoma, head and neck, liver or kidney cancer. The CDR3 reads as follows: CASSPSRDRAYEQYF. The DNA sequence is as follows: TGTGCCAGCAGTCCAAGCCGGGACCGTGCCTACGAGCAGTACTTC.